Reported below is one T cell receptor (beta chain). Its antigen is unknown. The sample originates from a study of a mutant IDH1 vaccine in newly diagnosed glioma. Across the whole study: Antecedent treatment encompassed radiotherapy, temozolomide, or their combination; the majority received both.

Germline values: CDR1 LNHDA, CDR2 SQIVND (reference sequence). This CDR3 has 15 amino acids. The ends were cut back, 1 base at V and 7 bases at J, with 14 bases in the middle. Study outcomes and limitations: Vaccination induced immune responses in 85% to 95% of patients.

The assay was immunoSEQ multiplex PCR, and TCRdb's table has in-frame clones only and misses some. The table lists about 41,000 clones, about 78% of them singletons. Time point of the sample: week 23, last vaccination. Doses of 300 ug of mutant IDH1 20-mer peptide were given with topical imiquimod. The clonotype originates from a woman aged 40 to 55 with glioma. Some clones in this sample may be carry-over from other donors' samples. The sequenced sample was PBMCs, obtained from a glioma patient whose treatment included an IDH1 peptide vaccine. The V call is TRBV19, the J call TRBJ1-5; D remains ambiguous. The CDR3, as DNA: TGTGCCAGTAGTATAGGCAGGACTATTTCCCAGCCCCAGCATTTT. Residues: CASSIGRTISQPQHF. Together with reference TRBV19 and TRBJ1-5, the CDR3 gives the full variable domain: DGGITQSPKYLFRKEGQNVTLSCEQNLNHDAMYWYRQDPGQGLRLIYYSQIVNDFQKGDIAEGYSVSREKKESFPLTVTSAQKNPTAFYLCASSIGRTISQPQHFGDGTRLSIL.